These 8 T cell receptor beta chains were sequenced from one sample in a study of T-cell memory formation after mild COVID-19. Each CDR3 protein gets one entry after TCRdb re-called the 5' RACE reads with MiXCR. The data contain under 600,000 distinct CDR3 sequences, about a fifth of them seen just once; the ten biggest clones take up around 9.2%. Sequenced input: PBMCs or a T cell subset sorted from them (not recorded which). These receptors came from an adult woman who had mild COVID-19 (a few samples of this study predate the infection). Cell type and time point are not known.

This clonotype has a handful of counts. V gene TRBV12-3 or TRBV12-4 combines with J gene TRBJ1-2; no clear D. There are 10 residues in the CDR3. Trimming shortened V by 10 bases and J by 4 bases, and 7 bases separated the two germline ends. The DNA of the CDR3 is TGTGCCATTCGGGCCTATGGCTACACCTTC. Encoded protein: CAIRAYGYTF.

This clonotype has a handful of counts. This chain joins TRBV12-3 or TRBV12-4 and TRBJ1-5; the D is unclear. V lost 5 bases to trimming and J lost 2 bases, with 19 bases between them. This CDR3 has 17 amino acids. This chain's CDR3 is CASSPGLVMGGNQPQHF. The CDR3 coding sequence is TGTGCCAGCAGTCCCGGGCTTGTGATGGGAGGCAATCAGCCCCAGCATTTT.

The chain is built from TRBV25-1 and TRBJ2-7; unclear D gene. The CDR3 contains 15 residues. Trimming cost V 1 base and J 2 bases, with 12 bases left between them. Germline V gene data show CDR1 as MGHDK and CDR2 as SYGVNS. The DNA of the CDR3 is TGTGCCAGCAGTGAATCCACGATAATTACCTACGAGCAGTACTTC. It yields the protein CASSESTIITYEQYF.

This clonotype was found many times. This rearrangement joins TRBV5-1 to TRBJ2-7; unclear D gene. V lost 7 bases to trimming and J lost 6 bases, with 11 bases between them. Germline-derived CDR1 and CDR2 are SGHRS and YFSETQ. This CDR3 spans 11 amino acids. For the CDR3, the DNA is TGCGCCAGCCCGGCTTTTCGCGAGCAGTACTTC. This translates into CASPAFREQYF.

This clonotype was seen only once. V and J are TRBV4-1 and TRBJ2-5; D possibly corresponds to TRBD2 (6 bases). Trimming stripped 5 bases from V and 1 base from J, with 8 bases between. Germline CDR1 MGHRA, CDR2 YSYEKL. The CDR3 extends over 13 amino acids. The CDR3 is CASSRLVQETQYF. The CDR3 bases are TGCGCCAGCAGCAGACTAGTCCAAGAGACCCAGTACTTC.

This chain connects TRBV7-9 to TRBJ2-1; D may correspond to TRBD1 or TRBD2 (5 bases each). CDR3 length equals 15 residues. Per germline, CDR1 SEHNR and CDR2 FQNEAQ (reference sequence). V lost 5 bases and J lost 3, with 14 bases in between. CDR3 in DNA: TGTGCCAGCAGCCGGTCCGGGACGGGCTACAATGAGCAGTTCTTC. As protein: CASSRSGTGYNEQFF.

The gene calls are TRBV5-1 and TRBJ1-2; 8 nucleotides agree with TRBD1. CDR1 SGHRS and CDR2 YFSETQ come from the germline V gene. The CDR3 sequence is 13 residues long. After removal of 7 bases from V and 2 bases from J, the junction contained 4 bases not matched to a gene. CDR3 sequence: CASRTGINYGYTF. The DNA of the CDR3 is TGCGCCAGCCGGACAGGGATAAACTATGGCTACACCTTC.

There are a few counts of this clonotype. The chain employs TRBV4-3 and TRBJ2-6, with D possibly TRBD2 on 5 matching bases. This CDR3 is 16 amino acids long. The germline V gene encodes CDR1 LGHNA and CDR2 YSLEER. V was trimmed by 0 bases and J by 1 base, leaving 7 bases between them. The CDR3 sequence is CASSQESGSGANVLTF. DNA of the CDR3: TGCGCCAGCAGCCAAGAATCGGGATCTGGGGCCAACGTCCTGACTTTC.